Listed below are T cell receptor beta chains from one sample, sequenced in a study of T-cell memory formation after mild COVID-19. TCRdb ran MiXCR on the 5' RACE reads and lists one entry per CDR3 protein. The repertoire holds over 400,000 distinct CDR3 sequences, with under 25% as singletons. What was sequenced was PBMCs or a T cell subset sorted from them (not recorded which). Receptor source: an adult woman who had mild COVID-19 (a few samples of this study predate the infection). Cell type and time point are not known. The CDR3 runs from the conserved cysteine through the conserved F or W. Each record gives: V gene, CDR3 protein.

TRBV11-2 CASSLVSGGAPDTQYF
TRBV30 CAWSRTGGLSYEQYF
TRBV27 CASRLTPRYGYTF
TRBV12-3/TRBV12-4 CASSPTGGTYEQYF
TRBV5-1 CASSPFSTDTQYF
TRBV5-1 CASSLLAGDQPQHF
TRBV5-1 CASSFEGFNYGYTF
TRBV25-1 CASTNGGGTDTQYF
TRBV30 CAWSVPRGPNYGYTF
TRBV7-3 CASSLMSGGNNEQFF
TRBV6-6 CASSYSGTHVGYEQYF
TRBV11-3 CASSSPVLEQFF
TRBV6-2/TRBV6-3 CASSSQGFGANVLTF
TRBV7-2 CASKTGPMNTEAFF
TRBV6-2/TRBV6-3 CASSYGDRYYIAPGSAYNEQFF
TRBV29-1 CSVEPRGLAADTQYF
TRBV12-3/TRBV12-4 CASSLGSGGAARETQYF
TRBV5-1 CASSHGTVNEQFF
TRBV6-5 CASRLDFKRNEQFF
TRBV25-1 CASSDFPGELFF
TRBV24-1 CATSDPGQVYTF
TRBV12-3/TRBV12-4 CASSWVAGRQETQYF
TRBV2 CASSVTGSNQPQHF
TRBV7-8 CASSLARTAYQPQHF
TRBV7-2 CASSLVYLGGQGANVLTF
TRBV12-3/TRBV12-4 CASRTGTKYEKLFF
TRBV29-1 CSMSGQLNTEAFF
TRBV20-1 CSARDWGWAGTVSYGYTF
TRBV20-1 CSARAASTQVSYNEQFF
TRBV7-2 CASSLGGQGARGLQYF
TRBV5-5 CASSDEEGGINYGYTF
TRBV6-1 CASRSLAGDHNEQFF
TRBV7-6 CASSLELAGGPNEQFF
TRBV4-1 CASSQGGGAPLGYTF
TRBV20-1 CSAAEVTGDQPQHF
TRBV20-1 CSASPGGTDTQYF